The 28 T cell receptor beta chains below all came from one sample that was sequenced in a study of regulatory dendritic cells for organ transplantation. The assay was immunoSEQ multiplex PCR, and TCRdb's table has in-frame clones only and misses some. The sample has almost 30,000 clones; 60% to 80% are singletons. Sequencing used memory CD4+ T cells from blood. Subset indicated: CD45RO+ memory T cells. Receptor source: a human donor in good health.

The chain carries TRBV6-1 and TRBJ2-1; 11 bases map to TRBD2. The CDR3 is 15 residues long. Germline lookup yields CDR1 MNHNS and CDR2 SASEGT. V was clipped by 6 bases and J by 6 bases; unmatched bases: 7. CDR3 coding DNA: TGTGCCAGCAGGTCACGGACTAGCGGGTTCAATGAGCAGTTCTTC. Encoded protein: CASRSRTSGFNEQFF.

The chain couples TRBV18 to TRBJ1-5; no clear D gene. There are 15 residues in the CDR3. The V and J ends lost 8 bases and 4 bases respectively, with 18 bases between them. From germline, CDR1 is KGHSH and CDR2 LQKENI. This CDR3 is CASPIIGRDNQPQHF. Here the CDR3 DNA reads TGTGCCAGCCCTATTATAGGACGGGATAATCAGCCCCAGCATTTT. The full variable domain, its missing parts supplied by reference TRBV18 and TRBJ1-5, is NAGVMQNPRHLVRRRGQEARLRCSPMKGHSHVYWYRQLPEEGLKFMVYLQKENIIDESGMPKERFSAEFPKEGPSILRIQQVVRGDSAAYFCASPIIGRDNQPQHFGDGTRLSIL.

The chain employs TRBV19 and TRBJ1-1; no definite D call. The CDR3 spans 13 residues. Trimming removed 5 bases from V and 0 bases from J, with 7 bases in between. From germline, CDR1 is LNHDA and CDR2 SQIVND (reference sequence). For the CDR3, the DNA is TGTGCCAGTAGTTCGCCCTTGAACACTGAAGCTTTCTTT. Protein sequence: CASSSPLNTEAFF.

This sequence joins TRBV18 and TRBJ1-4; the match to TRBD1 covers 10 bases. V was clipped by 5 bases and J by 4 bases; unmatched bases: 4. The CDR3 has 15 amino acids. Germline V gene data show CDR1 as KGHSH and CDR2 as LQKENI. This CDR3 reads CASSAGTGVNEKLFF. CDR3 DNA sequence: TGTGCCAGCTCAGCCGGGACAGGGGTTAATGAAAAACTGTTTTTT.

The chain has TRBV7-2 and TRBJ1-2; 9 bases are a match to TRBD1. This CDR3 has 17 amino acids. Trimming removed 0 bases from V and 8 bases from J; junction bases left unmatched: 13. Germline assignment: CDR1 SGHTA and CDR2 FQGNSA. The CDR3 reads CASSLAPTGGSFGGYTF. In DNA, the CDR3 is TGTGCCAGCAGCTTAGCACCGACAGGGGGTAGTTTCGGCGGCTACACCTTC.

This clone was observed a few times. V usage is TRBV6-6 and J usage is TRBJ1-5; D uncertain. Germline V gene data show CDR1 as MNHNY and CDR2 as SVGAGI (reference sequence). The CDR3 is 14 amino acids. V dropped 2 bases and J dropped 0 bases, with 5 bases sitting between them. CDR3 residues: CASSYGDSNQPQHF. In DNA form, the CDR3 reads TGTGCCAGCAGTTACGGAGATAGCAATCAGCCCCAGCATTTT.

This chain links TRBV7-2 with TRBJ2-3; the D gene is possibly TRBD2 (6 bases). Germline CDR1 is SGHTA and CDR2 is FQGNSA. The V end was cut by 1 base, the J end by 2 bases, with 16 bases between. This CDR3 region has 17 residues. The CDR3 nucleotides are TGTGCCAGCAGCTTAGGCCCAGCGGGCCTATCCACAGATACGCAGTATTTT. Residues: CASSLGPAGLSTDTQYF.

The gene calls are TRBV27 and TRBJ2-3; 8 bases match TRBD2. Germline V gene lookup returns CDR1 MNHEY and CDR2 SMNVEV (reference sequence). With V trimmed by 6 bases and J by 3 bases, 8 bases remained unmatched. This CDR3 has 15 amino acids. In DNA, the CDR3 is TGTGCCAGCAGACTTCCGGGGGGGGGAACAGATACGCAGTATTTT. This codes for CASRLPGGGTDTQYF.

This rearrangement joins TRBV19 to TRBJ2-6, with D possibly matching TRBD1 (5 bases). CDR3 length: 16 residues. Per the germline V gene, CDR1 is LNHDA and CDR2 is SQIVND (reference sequence). V lost 6 bases, J lost 0 bases, and 12 bases lay in between. The CDR3 sequence: CASRLTDSSGANVLTF. CDR3 coding DNA: TGTGCCAGTAGGCTCACAGACAGCTCTGGGGCCAACGTCCTGACTTTC. Full variable domain (missing parts from reference TRBV19 and TRBJ2-6): DGGITQSPKYLFRKEGQNVTLSCEQNLNHDAMYWYRQDPGQGLRLIYYSQIVNDFQKGDIAEGYSVSREKKESFPLTVTSAQKNPTAFYLCASRLTDSSGANVLTFGAGSRLTVL.

The rearrangement links TRBV19 to TRBJ2-7; D tentatively fits TRBD1 or TRBD2 (6 bases each). V was pared by 6 bases and J by 2 bases, with 17 bases between. The V gene's germline CDR1 is LNHDA and CDR2 SQIVND (reference sequence). CDR3 length: 15 amino acids. The CDR3 spells CASRRRGDPPYEQYF. CDR3 nucleotide sequence: TGTGCCAGTAGAAGGAGGGGGGATCCCCCCTACGAGCAGTACTTC.

This clone is medium-sized. This chain links TRBV6-5 with TRBJ2-2; D unresolved. Deletions cut 7 bases from V and 5 bases from J, with 11 bases between. CDR3 length equals 13 residues. CDR1 MNHEY and CDR2 SVGAGI come from the germline V gene. CDR3 sequence reads: CASNRGETGELFF. In DNA form, the CDR3 reads TGTGCCAGCAACCGCGGCGAGACCGGGGAGCTGTTTTTT.

J is TRBJ2-3 and V is TRBV7-2, with 8 nucleotides matching TRBD2. V shed 8 bases, J shed 2 bases, and the junction held 9 bases outside the gene matches. Germline V CDR1 and CDR2: SGHTA, FQGNSA. The CDR3 loop spans 15 amino acids. In DNA form, the CDR3 reads TGTGCCAGCTGTGCGGGGGGTCCCATCACAGATACGCAGTATTTT. It yields the protein CASCAGGPITDTQYF. Supplemented by reference TRBV7-2 and TRBJ2-3, the full variable domain reads GAGVSQSPSNKVTEKGKDVELRCDPISGHTALYWYRQSLGQGLEFLIYFQGNSAPDKSGLPSDRFSAERTGGSVSTLTIQRTQQEDSAVYLCASCAGGPITDTQYFGPGTRLTVL.

The chain recombines TRBV21-1 with TRBJ1-4; the D call TRBD1 from the table was never checked on the DNA. TRBV21-1 has pseudogene status. CDR3 size: 18 residues. The CDR3 coding sequence is TGTGCCAGCAGCAAAGGTCGACAGGGAAAGGTGACTAATGAAAAACTGTTTTTT. Its translation: CASSKGRQGKVTNEKLFF.

This chain connects TRBV29-1 to TRBJ1-1, with D tentatively TRBD1 (5 bases). The CDR3 has 13 amino acids. Trimming shortened V by 4 bases and J by 5 bases, and 14 bases separated the two germline ends. Per the germline V gene, CDR1 is SQVTM and CDR2 is ANQGSEA. This CDR3 is CSVGRAGQTEAFF. The CDR3 DNA reads as TGCAGCGTTGGACGGGCAGGGCAGACTGAAGCTTTCTTT. Full variable domain (rest looked up from reference TRBV29-1 and TRBJ1-1): SAVISQKPSRDICQRGTSLTIQCQVDSQVTMMFWYRQQPGQSLTLIATANQGSEATYESGFVIDKFPISRPNLTFSTLTVSNMSPEDSSIYLCSVGRAGQTEAFFGQGTRLTVV.

V and J are TRBV7-9 and TRBJ1-4; a possible D gene is TRBD1 (6 bases). Germline V gives CDR1 SEHNR, CDR2 FQNEAQ (reference sequence). The CDR3 has 13 amino acids. V lost 9 bases and J lost 4, with 12 bases in between. CDR3 region: CARLGGFNEKLFF. The CDR3, as DNA: TGTGCCAGGCTGGGGGGCTTTAATGAAAAACTGTTTTTT.

The rearrangement links TRBV4-3 to TRBJ1-1; the match to TRBD1 covers 9 bases. After removal of 0 bases from V and 10 bases from J, the junction contained 6 bases not matched to a gene. CDR1 is LGHNA and CDR2 is YSLEER in the germline V gene. CDR3 length: 14 amino acids. The CDR3 region is CASSQEQDRGAAFF. The CDR3 DNA sequence: TGCGCCAGCAGCCAAGAACAGGACAGGGGCGCAGCTTTCTTT.

J is TRBJ2-3 and V is TRBV15; a possible D gene is TRBD2 (5 bases). Between the trimmed V and J ends, which lost 6 bases and 4 bases, there was a span of 17 bases. Per germline, CDR1 LNHNV and CDR2 YYDKDF (reference sequence). The CDR3 loop spans 15 amino acids. The CDR3 nucleotides read TGTGCCACCAGTATTATAGGGCTGAGGGCAGATACGCAGTATTTT. Amino acids: CATSIIGLRADTQYF.

The chain couples TRBV6-1 to TRBJ1-2; maybe TRBD1 (6 bases). Germline V gene data show CDR1 as MNHNS and CDR2 as SASEGT. V was clipped by 4 bases and J by 5 bases, with 20 bases between them. The CDR3 has 16 residues. CDR3 sequence (DNA): TGTGCCAGCAGTGCAGAGTACAGGGATCCCCTATATGGCTACACCTTC. The encoded protein is CASSAEYRDPLYGYTF.

The chain recombines TRBV10-3 with TRBJ2-1; TRBD2 matches 10 bases. Germline CDR1 is ENHRY and CDR2 is SYGVKD. The CDR3 totals 18 residues. J lost 0 bases, V lost 2 bases, and 7 bases had no gene match. CDR3: CAISEPASGRRSYNEQFF. Written as DNA, the CDR3 is TGTGCCATCAGTGAGCCGGCTAGCGGGAGACGCTCCTACAATGAGCAGTTCTTC.

The chain uses TRBV6-5 and TRBJ1-2, with D possibly being TRBD1 (5 bases). CDR1 MNHEY and CDR2 SVGAGI come from the germline V gene. The CDR3 contains 12 residues. V was cut by 2 bases and J by 4 bases, with 5 bases left in between. In nucleotides, the CDR3 is TGTGCCAGCAGTTACAGGGGCTATGGCTACACCTTC. The encoded protein is CASSYRGYGYTF.

This clone was counted only a few times. The rearrangement uses TRBV30 and TRBJ1-1; TRBD1 matches 7 bases. Trimming removed 8 bases from V and 9 bases from J; junction bases left unmatched: 9. The CDR3 runs 11 residues. The germline CDR1 and CDR2 sequences are GTSNPN and SVGIG (reference sequence). The CDR3 spells CALKGTAQAFF. The CDR3, as DNA: TGTGCCCTAAAAGGGACAGCTCAAGCTTTCTTT.

The chain uses TRBV27 and TRBJ2-7; D is undetermined. Trimming took off 4 bases at V and 9 bases at J, with 1 base between the two ends. This CDR3 region has 8 residues. The V gene's germline CDR1 is MNHEY and CDR2 SMNVEV (reference sequence). The CDR3 DNA sequence: TGTGCCAGCAGTTGGCAGTACTTC. Its protein product is CASSWQYF.

The CDR3 reads CASSPSPDTGELFF. Written as DNA, the CDR3 is TGTGCCAGCAGCCCTAGCCCCGACACCGGGGAGCTGTTTTTT. The chain employs TRBV6-1 and TRBJ2-2, with a weak D call TRBD2 (5 bases). This CDR3 region has 14 residues. Germline CDR1 is MNHNS and CDR2 is SASEGT. V was shortened by 6 bases and J by 3 bases, with 11 bases between the two germline ends.

This chain joins TRBV10-2 and TRBJ1-1, with D unclear. The CDR3 has 14 amino acids. V lost 8 bases and J lost 1, with 14 bases in between. CDR1 WSHSY and CDR2 SAAADI come from the germline V gene. CDR3 DNA sequence: TGCGCCAGCCGAAACGAGTTGGCGAACACTGAAGCTTTCTTT. Translation: CASRNELANTEAFF.

The chain combines TRBV9 with TRBJ2-7; D call uncertain. The length of the CDR3 is 14 residues. Deletions cut 0 bases from V and 0 bases from J, with 7 bases between. Germline loops: CDR1 SGDLS, CDR2 YYNGEE. The CDR3 is CASSVVVASYEQYF. CDR3 bases: TGTGCCAGCAGCGTAGTGGTAGCCTCCTACGAGCAGTACTTC.

The chain carries TRBV7-2 and TRBJ2-1; a possible D gene is TRBD2 (6 bases). Per the germline V gene, CDR1 is SGHTA and CDR2 is FQGNSA. The V gene lost 10 bases and the J gene lost 0 bases, with 10 bases spanning the gap. The length of the CDR3 is 13 residues. The CDR3 nucleotides read TGTGCCACGCGGGAAAGCTCCTACAATGAGCAGTTCTTC. It translates to CATRESSYNEQFF. Filled out from reference TRBV7-2 and TRBJ2-1, the complete variable domain reads GAGVSQSPSNKVTEKGKDVELRCDPISGHTALYWYRQSLGQGLEFLIYFQGNSAPDKSGLPSDRFSAERTGGSVSTLTIQRTQQEDSAVYLCATRESSYNEQFFGPGTRLTVL.

This clone was recorded once. This chain joins TRBV11-3 and TRBJ2-5, with TRBD1 matching over 9 bases. Looked up from germline, CDR1 is SGHNT and CDR2 is YENEEA. This CDR3 contains 13 residues. The V segment lost 9 bases and the J segment 3 bases; nucleotides outside the gene matches: 5. CDR3 in DNA: TGTGCCAGTTCCCGGGACAGGGAAGAGACCCAGTACTTC. Residues: CASSRDREETQYF.

This sequence joins TRBV9 and TRBJ2-7, with 8 bases fitting TRBD1. The CDR3 loop spans 13 amino acids. CDR1 and CDR2 (germline): SGDLS, YYNGEE. V dropped 3 bases and J dropped 4; count of bases not matched to a gene: 3. Here the CDR3 DNA reads TGTGCCAGCAGCGCCCAGGGGGCGTACGAGCAGTACTTC. Translating gives CASSAQGAYEQYF.